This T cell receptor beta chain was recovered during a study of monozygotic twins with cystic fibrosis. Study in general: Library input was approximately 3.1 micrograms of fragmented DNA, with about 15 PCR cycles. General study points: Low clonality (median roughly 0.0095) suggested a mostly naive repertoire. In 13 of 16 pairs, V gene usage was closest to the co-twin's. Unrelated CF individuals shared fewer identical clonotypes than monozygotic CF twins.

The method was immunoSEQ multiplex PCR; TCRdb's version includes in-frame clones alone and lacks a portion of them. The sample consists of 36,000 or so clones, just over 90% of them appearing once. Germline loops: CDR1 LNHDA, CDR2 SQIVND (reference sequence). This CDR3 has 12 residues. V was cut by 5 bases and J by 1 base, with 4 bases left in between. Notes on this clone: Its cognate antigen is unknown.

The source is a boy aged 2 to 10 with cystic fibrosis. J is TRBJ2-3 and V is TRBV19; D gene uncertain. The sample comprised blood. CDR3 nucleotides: TGTGCCAGTAGTTGGGGCACAGATACGCAGTATTTT. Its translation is CASSWGTDTQYF.